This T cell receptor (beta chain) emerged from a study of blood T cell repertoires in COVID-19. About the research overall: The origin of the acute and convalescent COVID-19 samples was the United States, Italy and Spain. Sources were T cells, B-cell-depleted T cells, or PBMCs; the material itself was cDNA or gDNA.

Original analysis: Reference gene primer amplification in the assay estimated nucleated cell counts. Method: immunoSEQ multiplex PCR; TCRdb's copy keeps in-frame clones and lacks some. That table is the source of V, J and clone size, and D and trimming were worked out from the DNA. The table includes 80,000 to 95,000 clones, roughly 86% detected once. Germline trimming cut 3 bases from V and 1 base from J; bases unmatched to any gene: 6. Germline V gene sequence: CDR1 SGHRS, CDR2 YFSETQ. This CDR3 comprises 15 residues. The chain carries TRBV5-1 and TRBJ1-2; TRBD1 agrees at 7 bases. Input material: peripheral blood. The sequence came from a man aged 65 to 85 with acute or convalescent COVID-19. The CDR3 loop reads CASSWGQGDNYGYTF. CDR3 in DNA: TGCGCCAGCAGCTGGGGTCAGGGGGATAACTATGGCTACACCTTC.